The entry below describes one T cell receptor (beta chain). Its antigen is currently unknown. The CDR3 sequence is 12 residues long. CDR1 and CDR2 from the germline V gene are KGHSH and LQKENI. V was trimmed by 8 bases and J by 4 bases, leaving 10 bases between them. The sample is drawn from a study of shared clonotypes between healthy human individuals. Study observations and caveats: All-four-donor shared clonotypes had higher generation probabilities than non-shared clonotypes did.

Profiled with immunoSEQ multiplex PCR; TCRdb holds only in-frame clones, not every one. The sample has about 2,500,000 clones; roughly 92% are singletons. The material sequenced was naive CD4+ T cells sorted from blood. The subset was: CD45RA+ positively selected. The sequence was collected from a man aged 18 to 30 in good health. V and J are TRBV18 and TRBJ2-3; TRBD1 is a possible D gene (6 bases). The CDR3 here is CASAEGADTQYF. The CDR3 coding sequence is TGTGCCAGCGCAGAGGGGGCAGATACGCAGTATTTT.